This TCR beta chain was recorded in a study of cytomegalovirus exposure and HLA in healthy donors. J gave up 2 bases and V 3 bases, and 7 bases lay outside the gene matches. The CDR3 has 16 residues. Per germline, CDR1 WSHSY and CDR2 SAAADI. PCR employed 60 Vbeta and 13 Jbeta primers. TCRdb's copy holds only in-frame clones and misses some; the assay was immunoSEQ multiplex PCR. The specimen's table records more than 130,000 clones. This receptor was taken from a man between 35 and 55 years old in good health and CMV-seronegative. The genes are TRBV10-2 and TRBJ2-5, with 9 bases that match TRBD1. The sequenced material came from PBMCs. The CDR3 coding sequence is TGCGCCAGCAGTGATAAGGACAGGGGCTTGCAAGAGACCCAGTACTTC. It codes for CASSDKDRGLQETQYF.